The 11 T cell receptor beta chains given below trace back to one sample, sequenced in a study of blood T cell repertoires in COVID-19. Some clones are missing from TCRdb's copy, which holds only in-frame ones; the method was immunoSEQ multiplex PCR. The table records 200,000 to 250,000 clones, approximately 80% of them present only once. Sequenced material: PBMCs or T cells enriched from blood (not recorded which). Source of these receptors: a man aged 55 to 70 who had recovered from COVID-19.

The chain is built from TRBV6-5 and TRBJ1-4; weak D call: TRBD1 (6 bases). V was trimmed by 6 bases and J by 8 bases, leaving 13 bases between them. The germline gives CDR1 MNHEY, CDR2 SVGAGI. The CDR3 is 13 residues long. The CDR3 bases are TGTGCCAGCAGCCGAGAGAGGGGGGAAAAACTGTTTTTT. This sequence encodes CASSRERGEKLFF.

The V call is TRBV7-9, the J call TRBJ2-5; D uncertain. The germline gives CDR1 SEHNR, CDR2 FQNEAQ (reference sequence). Trimming removed 5 bases at V and 5 bases at J, with 12 bases between. This CDR3 is built from 13 residues. CDR3 sequence: CASSPQAYETQYF. In nucleotides, the CDR3 is TGTGCCAGCAGCCCTCAGGCGTACGAGACCCAGTACTTC.

The chain has TRBV11-2 and TRBJ2-7, with 11 bases lining up with TRBD1. After removal of 5 bases from V and 1 base from J, the junction contained 4 bases not matched to a gene. The germline V gene has CDR1 SGHAT and CDR2 FQNNGV. This CDR3 has 15 amino acids. CDR3 residues: CASSARDRGSYEQYF. In nucleotides, the CDR3 is TGTGCCAGCAGCGCGCGGGACAGGGGGTCCTACGAGCAGTACTTC.

This chain connects TRBV2 to TRBJ1-4, with D maybe TRBD1 (6 bases). CDR1 and CDR2 (germline): SNHLY, FYNNEI. V gave up 4 bases and J gave up 7 bases, with 13 bases separating them. The CDR3 contains 14 residues. CDR3 coding DNA: TGTGCCAGCAGTGCGGCAGGGGCGGGTGAAAAACTGTTTTTT. This translates into CASSAAGAGEKLFF. Looking up the rest from reference TRBV2 and TRBJ1-4 gives the full variable domain: EPEVTQTPSHQVTQMGQEVILRCVPISNHLYFYWYRQILGQKVEFLVSFYNNEISEKSEIFDDQFSVERPDGSNFTLKIRSTKLEDSAMYFCASSAAGAGEKLFFGSGTQLSVL.

This clone was counted only a few times. The chain recombines TRBV3-1 (or the pseudogene TRBV3-2) with TRBJ1-1; 10 bases align to TRBD1. After removal of 4 bases from V and 7 bases from J, the junction contained 3 bases not matched to a gene. This CDR3 comprises 13 residues. Germline loops: CDR1 LGHDT, CDR2 YNNKEL (reference sequence). In DNA, the CDR3 is TGTGCCAGCAGCCTTCGGACAGGGGGTGAAGCTTTCTTT. Translated, it gives CASSLRTGGEAFF.

The DNA for the CDR3 is TGTGCCAGCAGCCCCCGACAGGGGGTAGAGACCCAGTACTTC. Translation: CASSPRQGVETQYF. The gene calls are TRBV14 and TRBJ2-5, with 9 bases matching TRBD1. Germline lookup yields CDR1 SGHDN and CDR2 FVKESK. This CDR3 comprises 14 residues. Trimming at V came to 4 bases and at J to 4 bases, leaving 4 bases not matched to a gene.

The rearrangement uses TRBV21-1 and TRBJ2-2; the DNA was not used to check the table's D call, TRBD2. TRBV21-1 is classified as a pseudogene. This CDR3 comprises 17 residues. The CDR3 sequence: CASSNQAGGRNTGELFF. CDR3 nucleotides: TGTGCCAGCAGCAACCAGGCCGGGGGGAGGAACACCGGGGAGCTGTTTTTT.

The chain joins TRBV5-8 to TRBJ1-6; TRBD1 might be the D (6 bases). V lost 4 bases, J lost 5 bases, and 10 bases lay in between. CDR3 length equals 14 residues. The germline CDR1 and CDR2 sequences are SGHTS and YDEGEE. CDR3: CASSLQGNNSPLHF. The CDR3 DNA reads TGTGCCAGCAGCCTACAGGGAAATAATTCACCCCTCCACTTT.

Points on this clone: The same CDR3 also results from other DNA sequences found in this sample. V usage is TRBV12-3 or TRBV12-4 and J usage is TRBJ1-1; tentative D call: TRBD1 (5 bases). CDR3 size: 13 residues. Trimming removed 1 base at V and 8 bases at J, with 11 bases between. CDR3 nucleotides: TGTGCCAGCAGTTTAGGACGGGGGTCAGAAGCTTTCTTT. Translation: CASSLGRGSEAFF.

This sequence joins TRBV7-9 and TRBJ2-2; 11 positions agree with TRBD2. Germline trimming cut 6 bases from V and 4 bases from J; bases unmatched to any gene: 4. The germline CDR1 and CDR2 sequences are SEHNR and FQNEAQ (reference sequence). The CDR3 contains 15 residues. The CDR3 bases are TGTGCCAGCAGAGCGGGGACTAGCGGCACCGGGGAGCTGTTTTTT. This translates into CASRAGTSGTGELFF. Based on the CDR3 plus reference TRBV7-9 and TRBJ2-2, the full variable domain is DTGVSQNPRHKITKRGQNVTFRCDPISEHNRLYWYRQTLGQGPEFLTYFQNEAQLEKSRLLSDRFSAERPKGSFSTLEIQRTEQGDSAMYLCASRAGTSGTGELFFGEGSRLTVL.

The J gene is TRBJ1-1, the V gene TRBV5-6; possibly TRBD1 for D (5 bases). CDR1 and CDR2 from the germline V gene are SGHDT and YYEEEE. Trimming cost V 4 bases and J 4 bases, with 14 bases left between them. The CDR3 covers 14 residues. CDR3 sequence: CASSPGGAGTEAFF. CDR3 nucleotide sequence: TGTGCCAGCAGCCCCGGAGGGGCTGGCACTGAAGCTTTCTTT. The entire variable domain, with the rest obtained from reference TRBV5-6 and TRBJ1-1, is as follows: DAGVTQSPTHLIKTRGQQVTLRCSPKSGHDTVSWYQQALGQGPQFIFQYYEEEERQRGNFPDRFSGHQFPNYSSELNVNALLLGDSALYLCASSPGGAGTEAFFGQGTRLTVV.